This TCR beta chain originates from a study of blood T cell repertoires in COVID-19. Study-level information: From T cells, B-cell-depleted T cells, or PBMCs came the material, which was cDNA or gDNA.

Original processing methods: The authors estimated nucleated cell counts from reference gene primer amplification. Libraries were prepared by immunoSEQ multiplex PCR; TCRdb keeps only in-frame clonotypes and omits some of them. The V and J calls and clone size come from that table; D and trimming were worked out from the DNA. This sample has over 85,000 clones; about three quarters occur once, and the top ten carry 16%. CDR3 length equals 15 residues. Germline CDR1 MNHEY, CDR2 SVGAGI. V gave up 8 bases and J gave up 6 bases; unmatched junction bases: 13. The sample consisted of peripheral blood. This chain uses TRBV6-5 with TRBJ2-1, with 7 bases matching TRBD2. This clonotype originated in a woman at least 80 years old with active or convalescent COVID-19. The CDR3 coding sequence is TGTGCCAGCCTCCGATGGGGGGAGGGCCTCAATGAGCAGTTCTTC. This sequence encodes CASLRWGEGLNEQFF.